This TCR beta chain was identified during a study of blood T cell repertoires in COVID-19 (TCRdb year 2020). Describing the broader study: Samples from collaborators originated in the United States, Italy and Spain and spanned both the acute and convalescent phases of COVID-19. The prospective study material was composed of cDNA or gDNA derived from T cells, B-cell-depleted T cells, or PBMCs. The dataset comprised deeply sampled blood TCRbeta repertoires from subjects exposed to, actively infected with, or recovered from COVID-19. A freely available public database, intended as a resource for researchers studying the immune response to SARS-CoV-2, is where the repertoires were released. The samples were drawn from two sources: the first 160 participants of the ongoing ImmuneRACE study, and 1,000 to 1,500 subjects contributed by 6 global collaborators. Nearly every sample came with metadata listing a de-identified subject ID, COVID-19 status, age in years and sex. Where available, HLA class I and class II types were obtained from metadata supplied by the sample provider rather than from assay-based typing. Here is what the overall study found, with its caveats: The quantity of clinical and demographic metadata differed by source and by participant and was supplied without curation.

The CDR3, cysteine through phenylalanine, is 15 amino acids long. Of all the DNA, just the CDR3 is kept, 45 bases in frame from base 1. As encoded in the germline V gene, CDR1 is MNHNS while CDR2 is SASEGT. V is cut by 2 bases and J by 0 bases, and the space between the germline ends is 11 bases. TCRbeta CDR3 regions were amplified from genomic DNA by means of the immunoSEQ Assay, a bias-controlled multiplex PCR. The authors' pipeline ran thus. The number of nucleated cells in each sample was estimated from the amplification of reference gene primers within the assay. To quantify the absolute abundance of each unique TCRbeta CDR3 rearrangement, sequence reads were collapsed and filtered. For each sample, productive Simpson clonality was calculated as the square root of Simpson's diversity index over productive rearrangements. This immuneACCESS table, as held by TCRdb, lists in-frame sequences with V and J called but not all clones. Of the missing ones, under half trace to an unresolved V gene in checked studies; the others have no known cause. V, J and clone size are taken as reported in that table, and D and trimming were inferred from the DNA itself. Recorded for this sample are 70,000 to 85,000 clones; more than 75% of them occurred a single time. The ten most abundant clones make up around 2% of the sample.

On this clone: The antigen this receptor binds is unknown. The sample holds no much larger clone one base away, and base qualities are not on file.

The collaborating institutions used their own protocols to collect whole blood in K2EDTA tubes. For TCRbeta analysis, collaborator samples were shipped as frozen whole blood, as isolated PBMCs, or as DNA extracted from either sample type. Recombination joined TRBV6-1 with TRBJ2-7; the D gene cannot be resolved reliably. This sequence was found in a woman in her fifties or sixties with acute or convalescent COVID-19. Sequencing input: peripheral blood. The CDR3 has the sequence CASSELGPASYEQYF. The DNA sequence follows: TGTGCCAGCAGTGAACTTGGGCCCGCCTCCTACGAGCAGTACTTC.